The 31 T cell receptor beta chains listed next were all sequenced from one sample in a study of cytomegalovirus exposure and HLA in healthy donors. The PCR was carried out with 60 Vbeta primers and 13 Jbeta primers. The assay was immunoSEQ multiplex PCR, and TCRdb's table has in-frame clones only and misses some. In the table there are under 250,000 clones, around 73% of which are singletons. The material sequenced was PBMCs. Receptors were obtained from a male donor in good health and CMV-seronegative.

V gene TRBV2 combines with J gene TRBJ2-5; D gene ambiguous. Germline-derived CDR1 and CDR2 are SNHLY and FYNNEI. Trimming pared 7 bases from V and 1 base from J, leaving 10 bases between. The CDR3 length is 13 residues. The CDR3 here is CASTLVSQETQYF. CDR3 nucleotide sequence: TGTGCCAGCACTCTAGTTAGCCAAGAGACCCAGTACTTC.

The V gene is TRBV6-5, the J gene TRBJ2-7, with 8 bases identical to TRBD2. This CDR3 spans 14 amino acids. Unmatched junction bases numbered 10, after V lost 6 bases and J lost 6 bases. Germline-derived CDR1 and CDR2 are MNHEY and SVGAGI. CDR3 in DNA: TGTGCCAGCAGCTTCAGCGGGAGAACGGGCGAGCAGTACTTC. Protein product: CASSFSGRTGEQYF.

The rearrangement joins TRBV2 to TRBJ2-5; perhaps TRBD2 as D (6 bases). The V end lost 11 bases, the J end lost 4 bases, and 14 bases lay between the germline ends. The CDR3 consists of 12 residues. Germline V gene sequence: CDR1 SNHLY, CDR2 FYNNEI. The CDR3 DNA reads TGTGCCGGCCGGGAGCATTTAGAGACCCAGTACTTC. It translates to CAGREHLETQYF.

As concerns this clone: At one end, the junction sequence differs from germline, possibly due to a read error. The chain recombines TRBV7-9 with TRBJ2-2; no reliable D call. The CDR3 runs to 12 residues. Per the germline V gene, CDR1 is SEHNR and CDR2 is FQNEAQ (reference sequence). In DNA form, the CDR3 reads TGTTCCAGCAGCTTGTCTACCGGGGAGCTGTTTTTT. This encodes CSSSLSTGELFF.

The V call is TRBV15, the J call TRBJ2-5; 11 bases align to TRBD1. The closer fit of TRBJ2-7 to the DNA end suggests the J call may be wrong. Germline CDR1 reads LNHNV; CDR2 reads YYDKDF (reference sequence). The CDR3 runs 14 residues. CDR3 coding DNA: TGTGCCACCAGCAGAGACGGGACAGGGGGCGAGCAGTACTTC. Its translation is CATSRDGTGGEQYF.

V gene TRBV7-9 combines with J gene TRBJ2-3; 10 bases align to TRBD1. Unmatched junction bases numbered 11, after V lost 5 bases and J lost 0 bases. The CDR3 contains 18 residues. CDR1 SEHNR and CDR2 FQNEAQ come from the germline V gene (reference sequence). The CDR3 sequence: CASSPGTGVHGSTDTQYF. Written as DNA, the CDR3 is TGTGCCAGCAGCCCCGGGACAGGGGTTCACGGGAGCACAGATACGCAGTATTTT.

A remark on this clone: The germline gene is not matched at one end of the junction; a read error may be the cause. This CDR3 is also generated by other DNA sequences in the sample. This chain joins TRBV5-1 and TRBJ2-1, with TRBD2 matching over 10 bases. The CDR3 runs to 15 residues. CDR1 is SGHRS and CDR2 is YFSETQ in the germline V gene. CDR3 protein: CASSLVAGGFHEQFF. In DNA form, the CDR3 reads TGCGCCAGTAGCTTGGTAGCGGGAGGTTTCCATGAGCAGTTCTTC. The full variable domain, in which reference TRBV5-1 and TRBJ2-1 provide the parts outside the CDR3, is KAGVTQTPRYLIKTRGQQVTLSCSPISGHRSVSWYQQTPGQGLQFLFEYFSETQRNKGNFPGRFSGRQFSNSRSEMNVSTLELGDSALYLCASSLVAGGFHEQFFGPGTRLTVL.

This clone was observed a handful of times. V and J are TRBV7-2 and TRBJ2-7; D might be TRBD1 (5 bases). Trimming cost V 1 base and J 6 bases, with 19 bases left between them. Germline assignment: CDR1 SGHTA and CDR2 FQGNSA. CDR3 length equals 16 residues. The CDR3 reads CASSLVGQGTKLEQYF. The CDR3 coding sequence is TGTGCCAGCAGCTTAGTAGGGCAGGGTACAAAACTCGAGCAGTACTTC.

The CDR3 DNA reads as TGCGCCAGCAGCCCCGGAATACTAGCCTTCGAGCAGTACTTC. It codes for CASSPGILAFEQYF. The rearrangement uses TRBV4-1 and TRBJ2-7; perhaps TRBD2 as D (6 bases). Germline loops: CDR1 MGHRA, CDR2 YSYEKL. The CDR3 is 14 residues long. V was cut by 4 bases and J by 6 bases, with 16 bases left in between.

The chain uses TRBV5-6 and TRBJ2-1; TRBD1 matches 9 bases. Germline V lookup: CDR1 SGHDT, CDR2 YYEEEE. This CDR3 region has 15 residues. After removal of 4 bases from V and 2 bases from J, the junction contained 4 bases not matched to a gene. In DNA, the CDR3 is TGTGCCAGCAGCCCGGACAGGGGTCCCTACAATGAGCAGTTCTTC. This sequence encodes CASSPDRGPYNEQFF.

J is TRBJ2-7 and V is TRBV11-2; TRBD2 aligns across 7 bases. The CDR3 totals 15 residues. The germline V gene has CDR1 SGHAT and CDR2 FQNNGV. The trim removed 0 bases at V and 8 bases at J, leaving 10 bases unmatched. The CDR3 DNA sequence: TGTGCCAGCAGCTTAGATCTAAGCGGGAACAGTAAGCAGTACTTC. It specifies CASSLDLSGNSKQYF.

V usage is TRBV11-2 and J usage is TRBJ1-1; 7 bases fit TRBD1. Germline V gene sequence: CDR1 SGHAT, CDR2 FQNNGV. The CDR3 extends over 17 amino acids. The J segment lost 0 bases and the V segment lost 5 bases, leaving 12 bases of the junction unmatched. The CDR3 bases are TGTGCCAGCAGCCCCTCCTGGGTTACAGGGGTGAACACTGAAGCTTTCTTT. It specifies CASSPSWVTGVNTEAFF. Full variable domain (rest looked up from reference TRBV11-2 and TRBJ1-1): EAGVAQSPRYKIIEKRQSVAFWCNPISGHATLYWYQQILGQGPKLLIQFQNNGVVDDSQLPKDRFSAERLKGVDSTLKIQPAKLEDSAVYLCASSPSWVTGVNTEAFFGQGTRLTVV.

This clone was seen more than once but under ten times. CDR3 bases: TGTGCCAGTATGCGGAGAATGCCTCGGGGCTACACCTTC. This codes for CASMRRMPRGYTF. The rearrangement links TRBV19 to TRBJ1-2; D not certain. This CDR3 is 13 amino acids long. Germline-derived CDR1 and CDR2 are LNHDA and SQIVND (reference sequence). V lost 7 bases and J 8 bases, leaving 17 bases between the germline ends.

V is TRBV5-1 and J is TRBJ2-2; TRBD1 matches at 8 bases. This CDR3 spans 16 amino acids. With 2 bases clipped from V and 5 bases from J, the junction kept 8 bases outside the gene matches. In germline, CDR1 is SGHRS, CDR2 YFSETQ. DNA for the CDR3: TGCGCCAGCAGCTTTACAGGACAGGGAGGAACCGGGGAGCTGTTTTTT. It translates to CASSFTGQGGTGELFF.

J is TRBJ2-7 and V is TRBV7-2; TRBD2 agrees at 15 bases. The germline gives CDR1 SGHTA, CDR2 FQGNSA. Germline trimming cut 5 bases from V and 2 bases from J; bases unmatched to any gene: 4. CDR3 length: 16 amino acids. DNA for the CDR3: TGTGCCAGCAGCCCCGGACTAGCGGGAGGGACCTACGAGCAGTACTTC. This codes for CASSPGLAGGTYEQYF.

This clone was seen just once. The chain joins TRBV19 to TRBJ1-1; D call uncertain. Germline lookup yields CDR1 LNHDA and CDR2 SQIVND (reference sequence). This CDR3 has 13 amino acids. The germline V and J ends were trimmed by 9 bases and 1 base, with 12 bases remaining between them. This CDR3 is CASRSTRNTEAFF. Written as DNA, the CDR3 is TGTGCCAGCCGTTCGACAAGGAACACTGAAGCTTTCTTT.

In its sample, this clone was seen once. A junction end diverges from the germline sequence, so it may reflect a read error. The chain is built from TRBV7-9 and TRBJ1-2; possible D gene TRBD1, 5 bases. Germline lookup yields CDR1 SEHNR and CDR2 FQNEAQ (reference sequence). The CDR3 runs 16 residues. CDR3 in DNA: TGTTCCAGCAGCTTAGATCTAAAGGGGCCGAACTATGGCTACACCTTC. This encodes CSSSLDLKGPNYGYTF.

This clone was observed a handful of times. V is TRBV4-1 and J is TRBJ2-1, with 7 bases fitting TRBD1. Trimming at V came to 1 base and at J to 2 bases, leaving 5 bases not matched to a gene. From germline, CDR1 is MGHRA and CDR2 YSYEKL. This CDR3 is built from 16 residues. CDR3 loop: CASSQVVGTAYNEQFF. DNA for the CDR3: TGCGCCAGCAGCCAAGTGGTAGGGACAGCCTACAATGAGCAGTTCTTC.

V and J are TRBV9 and TRBJ1-1; D is ambiguous. Germline values: CDR1 SGDLS, CDR2 YYNGEE. V was trimmed by 4 bases and J by 4 bases, leaving 11 bases between them. This CDR3 has 13 residues. CDR3 residues: CASSPERGTEAFF. The CDR3 bases are TGTGCCAGCAGCCCCGAGCGGGGCACTGAAGCTTTCTTT.

The chain employs TRBV23-1 and TRBJ2-5; possibly TRBD1 for D (5 bases). TRBV23-1 is labeled an ORF, and its function is uncertain. The CDR3 length is 14 residues. V lost 9 bases and J 3 bases, leaving 17 bases between the germline ends. The CDR3 sequence: CASRKGHFKETQYF. The CDR3 DNA reads as TGCGCCAGTAGAAAGGGGCATTTTAAAGAGACCCAGTACTTC.

The chain has TRBV28 and TRBJ1-2; D perhaps matches TRBD1 (5 bases). V shed 4 bases and J shed 8 bases, with 11 bases lying between them. This CDR3 comprises 12 residues. The germline gives CDR1 MDHEN, CDR2 SYDVKM. This chain's CDR3 is CASSSQAWGYTF. The CDR3 nucleotides are TGTGCCAGCAGTTCACAGGCATGGGGCTACACCTTC.

The chain couples TRBV28 to TRBJ1-2, with 7 nucleotides matching TRBD1. V was pared by 6 bases and J by 0 bases, with 7 bases of the junction left unmatched. The CDR3 is 15 amino acids. Germline CDR1 MDHEN, CDR2 SYDVKM. CDR3 in amino acids: CASRTDRASNYGYTF. In DNA form, the CDR3 reads TGTGCCAGCAGGACAGACAGGGCCTCTAACTATGGCTACACCTTC.

The rearrangement uses TRBV7-3 and TRBJ2-3; D perhaps matches TRBD2 (6 bases). The CDR3 sequence is 17 residues long. V dropped 1 base and J dropped 2 bases, with 16 bases sitting between them. From germline, CDR1 is SGHTA and CDR2 FQGTGA. CDR3 coding DNA: TGTGCCAGCAGCTTAAGGGGGACTTCTAACAACACAGATACGCAGTATTTT. This gives the protein CASSLRGTSNNTDTQYF. The whole variable domain, remainder taken from reference TRBV7-3 and TRBJ2-3, is GAGVSQTPSNKVTEKGKYVELRCDPISGHTALYWYRQSLGQGPEFLIYFQGTGAADDSGLPNDRFFAVRPEGSVSTLKIQRTERGDSAVYLCASSLRGTSNNTDTQYFGPGTRLTVL.

This chain connects TRBV5-5 to TRBJ1-1; the D gene is possibly TRBD1 (6 bases). This CDR3 spans 14 amino acids. CDR1 and CDR2 (germline): SGHKS, YYEKEE (reference sequence). V lost 0 bases to trimming and J lost 1 base, with 7 bases between them. CDR3 sequence (DNA): TGTGCCAGCAGCTTGGGGACAGCGAACACTGAAGCTTTCTTT. As protein: CASSLGTANTEAFF.

The V call is TRBV5-1, the J call TRBJ2-3; 7 positions agree with TRBD2. The CDR3 is made up of 14 amino acids. Trimming at V came to 3 bases and at J to 4 bases, leaving 5 bases not matched to a gene. Germline CDR1 is SGHRS and CDR2 is YFSETQ. The chain's CDR3 is CASSSSGASDTQYF. DNA for the CDR3: TGCGCCAGCAGCTCCAGCGGGGCGTCAGATACGCAGTATTTT.

The chain is built from TRBV5-8 and TRBJ1-5; D is undetermined. The germline V gene encodes CDR1 SGHTS and CDR2 YDEGEE. Trimming pared 2 bases from V and 9 bases from J, leaving 6 bases between. The CDR3 spans 11 residues. The CDR3 coding sequence is TGTGCCAGCAGCTTACTTGGGCCCCAGCATTTT. Amino acids: CASSLLGPQHF. Full variable domain (outside the CDR3, taken from reference TRBV5-8 and TRBJ1-5): EAGVTQSPTHLIKTRGQQATLRCSPISGHTSVYWYQQALGLGLQFLLWYDEGEERNRGNFPPRFSGRQFPNYSSELNVNALELEDSALYLCASSLLGPQHFGDGTRLSIL.

This chain joins TRBV7-2 and TRBJ1-3, with D unresolved. This CDR3 spans 14 amino acids. Trimming cost V 1 base and J 0 bases, with 4 bases left between them. Germline-derived CDR1 and CDR2 are SGHTA and FQGNSA. DNA of the CDR3: TGTGCCAGCAGCTTAGTCAGCTCTGGAAACACCATATATTTT. The encoded protein is CASSLVSSGNTIYF.

The chain recombines TRBV5-6 with TRBJ1-1; D is ambiguous. V shed 0 bases and J shed 0 bases, with 9 bases lying between them. Germline-derived CDR1 and CDR2 are SGHDT and YYEEEE. The CDR3 is made up of 15 amino acids. The CDR3 reads CASSLARVMNTEAFF. Here the CDR3 DNA reads TGTGCCAGCAGCTTGGCGAGGGTAATGAACACTGAAGCTTTCTTT.

The chain recombines TRBV19 with TRBJ1-2; D remains ambiguous. This CDR3 comprises 14 residues. Trimming removed 3 bases from V and 6 bases from J, with 14 bases in between. In germline, CDR1 is LNHDA, CDR2 SQIVND (reference sequence). In DNA, the CDR3 is TGTGCCAGTAGTATGGCCCCCTCTCGAAATGGCTACACCTTC. This gives the protein CASSMAPSRNGYTF.

The V gene is TRBV11-2, the J gene TRBJ1-2; possibly TRBD1 for D (6 bases). The CDR3 is 16 amino acids. The V end lost 5 bases, the J end lost 6 bases, and 22 bases lay between the germline ends. CDR1 and CDR2 (germline): SGHAT, FQNNGV. CDR3 in DNA: TGTGCCAGCAGCAGTACGGGGGGCAAATACTCGGATGGCTACACCTTC. This gives the protein CASSSTGGKYSDGYTF.

The J gene is TRBJ2-7, the V gene TRBV5-6, with 9 bases identical to TRBD1. Germline trimming cut 5 bases from V and 2 bases from J; bases unmatched to any gene: 8. From germline, CDR1 is SGHDT and CDR2 YYEEEE. The CDR3 runs to 15 residues. The CDR3 reads CASSPGDRVAYEQYF. Written as DNA, the CDR3 is TGTGCCAGCAGTCCCGGGGACAGGGTAGCCTACGAGCAGTACTTC.